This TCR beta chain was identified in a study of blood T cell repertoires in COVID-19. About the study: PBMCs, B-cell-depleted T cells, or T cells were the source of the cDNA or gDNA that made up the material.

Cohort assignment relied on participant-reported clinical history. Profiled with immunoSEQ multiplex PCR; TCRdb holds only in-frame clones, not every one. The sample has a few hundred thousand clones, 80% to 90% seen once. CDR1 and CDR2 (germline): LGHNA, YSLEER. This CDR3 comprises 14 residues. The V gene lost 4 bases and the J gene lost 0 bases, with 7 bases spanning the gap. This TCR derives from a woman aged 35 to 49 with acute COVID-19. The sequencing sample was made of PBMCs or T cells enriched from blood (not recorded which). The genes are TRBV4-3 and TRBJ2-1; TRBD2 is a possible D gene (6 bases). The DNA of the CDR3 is TGCGCCAGCAGCCCCGGGAGCTCCTACAATGAGCAGTTCTTC. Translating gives CASSPGSSYNEQFF.